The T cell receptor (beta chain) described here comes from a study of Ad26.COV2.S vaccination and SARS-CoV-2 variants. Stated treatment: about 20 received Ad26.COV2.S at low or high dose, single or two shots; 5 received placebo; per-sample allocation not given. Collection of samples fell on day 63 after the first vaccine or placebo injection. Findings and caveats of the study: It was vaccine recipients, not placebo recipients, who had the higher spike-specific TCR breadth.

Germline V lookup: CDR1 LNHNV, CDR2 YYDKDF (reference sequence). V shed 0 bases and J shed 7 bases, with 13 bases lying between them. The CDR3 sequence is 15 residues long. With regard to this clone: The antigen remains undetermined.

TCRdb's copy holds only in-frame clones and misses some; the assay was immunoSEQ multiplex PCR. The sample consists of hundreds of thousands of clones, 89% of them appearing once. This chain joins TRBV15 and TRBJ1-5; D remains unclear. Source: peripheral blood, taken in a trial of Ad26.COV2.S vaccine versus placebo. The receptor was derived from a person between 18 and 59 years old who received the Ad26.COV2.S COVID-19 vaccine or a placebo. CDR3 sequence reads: CATSRDLDPWQPQHF. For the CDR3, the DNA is TGTGCCACCAGCAGAGATCTCGACCCATGGCAGCCCCAGCATTTT.